The clone carrying this T cell receptor (beta chain) was detected many times. The antigen is undetermined. This sample is part of a study of T cell repertoires in cytomegalovirus infection. Whole-study context: Signatures in public TCR beta sequences pointed to both CMV infection and matching HLA type. Study-wide results and caveats: Carriers of CMV plus the relevant HLA were identified by cumulative public TCR beta family frequency. The ex vivo response showed dominance by HLA-C-restricted CMV-specific TCR beta clonotypes.

The ends lost 6 bases at V and 6 bases at J; junction bases unmatched: 11. Germline lookup yields CDR1 MDHEN and CDR2 SYDVKM. This CDR3 has 15 amino acids. MiXCR, run by TCRdb on the reads, gives a single entry per CDR3 protein. The sample comprises about 180,000 distinct CDR3 sequences, around 14% of which are singletons, and 25% to 30% rests with the top ten. Input material: PBMCs. The rearrangement uses TRBV28 and TRBJ2-4; 7 nucleotides agree with TRBD1. The TCR sequence derives from a human donor in good health (CMV status not recorded). Some clones in this sample may be carry-over from other donors' samples. The CDR3 DNA reads TGTGCCAGCAGGGGGACAGCCTTTGCCCGAAACATTCAGTACTTC. This encodes CASRGTAFARNIQYF.